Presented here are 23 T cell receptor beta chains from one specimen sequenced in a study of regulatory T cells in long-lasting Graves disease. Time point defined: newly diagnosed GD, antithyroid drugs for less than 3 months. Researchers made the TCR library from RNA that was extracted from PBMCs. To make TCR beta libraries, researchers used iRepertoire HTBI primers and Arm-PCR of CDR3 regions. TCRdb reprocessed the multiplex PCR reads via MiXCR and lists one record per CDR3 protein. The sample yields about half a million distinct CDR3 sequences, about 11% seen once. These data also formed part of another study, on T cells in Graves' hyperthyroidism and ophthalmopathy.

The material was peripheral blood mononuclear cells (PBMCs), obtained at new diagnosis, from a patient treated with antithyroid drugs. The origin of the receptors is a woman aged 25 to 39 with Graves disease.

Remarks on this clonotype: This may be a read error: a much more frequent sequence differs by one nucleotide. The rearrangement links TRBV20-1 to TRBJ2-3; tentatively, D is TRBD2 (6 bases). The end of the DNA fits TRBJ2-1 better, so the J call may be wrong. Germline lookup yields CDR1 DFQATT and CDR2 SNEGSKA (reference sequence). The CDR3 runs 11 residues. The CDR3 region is CSASKEGEQFF. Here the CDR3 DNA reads TGCAGTGCTTCCAAGGAGGGCGAGCAGTTCTTC.

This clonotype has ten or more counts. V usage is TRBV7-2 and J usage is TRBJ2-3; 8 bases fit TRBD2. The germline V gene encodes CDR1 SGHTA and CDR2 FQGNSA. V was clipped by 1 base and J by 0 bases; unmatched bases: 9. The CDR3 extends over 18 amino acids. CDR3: CASSLVYGASGSTDTQYF. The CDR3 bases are TGTGCCAGCAGCTTAGTATATGGGGCTAGCGGGAGCACAGATACGCAGTATTTT.

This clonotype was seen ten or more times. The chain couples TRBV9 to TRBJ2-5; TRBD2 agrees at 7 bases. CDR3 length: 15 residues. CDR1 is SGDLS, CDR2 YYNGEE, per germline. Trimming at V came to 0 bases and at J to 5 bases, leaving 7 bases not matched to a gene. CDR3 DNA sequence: TGTGCCAGCAGCGTAGCGGGAGGCCTCGGGGAGACCCAGTACTTC. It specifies CASSVAGGLGETQYF.

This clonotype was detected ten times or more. The CDR3 DNA sequence: TGTGCTACAGCAAGACAGGAGCTGGGAGAGACCCAGTACTTC. Translated, it gives CATARQELGETQYF. The chain has TRBV28 and TRBJ2-5; tentative D call: TRBD1 (6 bases). The CDR3 is 14 residues long. CDR1 and CDR2 from the germline V gene are MDHEN and SYDVKM. Variable domain in full (rest from reference TRBV28 and TRBJ2-5): DVKVTQSSRYLVKRTGEKVFLECVQDMDHENMFWYRQDPGLGLRLIYFSYDVKMKEKGDIPEGYSVSREKKERFSLILESASTNQTSMYLCATARQELGETQYFGPGTRLLVL.

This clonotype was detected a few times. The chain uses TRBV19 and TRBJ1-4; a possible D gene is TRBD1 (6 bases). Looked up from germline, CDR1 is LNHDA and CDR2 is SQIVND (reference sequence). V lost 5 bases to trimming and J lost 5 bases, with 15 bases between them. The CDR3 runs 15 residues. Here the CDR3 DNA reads TGTGCCAGTAGTCCCCGGACAGCCGGAAATGAAAAACTGTTTTTT. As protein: CASSPRTAGNEKLFF.

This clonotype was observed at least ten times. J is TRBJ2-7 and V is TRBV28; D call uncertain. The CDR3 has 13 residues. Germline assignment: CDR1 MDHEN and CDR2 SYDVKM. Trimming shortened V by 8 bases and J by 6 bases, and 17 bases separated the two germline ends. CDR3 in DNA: TGTGCCAGCGGCCTTGTAGGGCGCGGCGAGCAGTACTTC. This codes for CASGLVGRGEQYF.

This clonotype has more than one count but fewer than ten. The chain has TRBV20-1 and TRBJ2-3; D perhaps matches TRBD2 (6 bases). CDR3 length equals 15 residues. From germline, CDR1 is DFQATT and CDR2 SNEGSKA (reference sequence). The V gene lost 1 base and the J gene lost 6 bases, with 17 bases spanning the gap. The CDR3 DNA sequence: TGCAGTGCTAGAGGCACCCTCTATGGGGGGGATACGCAGTATTTT. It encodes CSARGTLYGGDTQYF.

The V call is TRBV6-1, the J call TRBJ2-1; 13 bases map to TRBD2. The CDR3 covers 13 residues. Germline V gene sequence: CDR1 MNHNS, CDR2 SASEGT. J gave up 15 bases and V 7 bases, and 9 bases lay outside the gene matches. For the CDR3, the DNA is TGTGCCAGCAACCCTGGACTAGCGGGAGTTTTGTTCTTC. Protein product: CASNPGLAGVLFF.

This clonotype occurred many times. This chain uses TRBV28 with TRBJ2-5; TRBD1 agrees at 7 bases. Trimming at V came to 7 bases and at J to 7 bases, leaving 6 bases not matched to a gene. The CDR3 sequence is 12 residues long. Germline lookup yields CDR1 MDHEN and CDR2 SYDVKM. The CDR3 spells CASTQGIRTQYF. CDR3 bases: TGTGCCAGCACACAGGGGATAAGGACCCAGTACTTC. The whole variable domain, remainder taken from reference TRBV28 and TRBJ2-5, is DVKVTQSSRYLVKRTGEKVFLECVQDMDHENMFWYRQDPGLGLRLIYFSYDVKMKEKGDIPEGYSVSREKKERFSLILESASTNQTSMYLCASTQGIRTQYFGPGTRLLVL.

In DNA form, the CDR3 reads TGTGCCTGGAGTTTTAGGGGTTCTGGGGCCAACGTCCTGACTTTC. This codes for CAWSFRGSGANVLTF. This chain joins TRBV30 and TRBJ2-6; TRBD1 is a possible D gene (5 bases). Germline V gene sequence: CDR1 GTSNPN, CDR2 SVGIG (reference sequence). Trimming took off 2 bases at V and 1 base at J, with 9 bases between the two ends. This CDR3 is 15 amino acids long.

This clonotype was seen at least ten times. The CDR3 DNA follows: TGTGCCTGGGACCCCGGGACTAGCGGAAACAATGAGCAGTTCTTC. Its protein product is CAWDPGTSGNNEQFF. The chain has TRBV30 and TRBJ2-1, with 11 bases lining up with TRBD2. Trimming took 5 bases from V and 5 from J; bases not matched to a gene: 8. Germline assignment: CDR1 GTSNPN and CDR2 SVGIG (reference sequence). The CDR3 is 15 residues long.

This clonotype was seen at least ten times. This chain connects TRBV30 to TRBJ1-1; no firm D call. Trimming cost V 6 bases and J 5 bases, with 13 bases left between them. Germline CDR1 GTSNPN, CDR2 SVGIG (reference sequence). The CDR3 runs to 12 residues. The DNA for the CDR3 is TGTGCCTGCAAAACCGGTTGGACTGAAGCTTTCTTT. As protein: CACKTGWTEAFF.

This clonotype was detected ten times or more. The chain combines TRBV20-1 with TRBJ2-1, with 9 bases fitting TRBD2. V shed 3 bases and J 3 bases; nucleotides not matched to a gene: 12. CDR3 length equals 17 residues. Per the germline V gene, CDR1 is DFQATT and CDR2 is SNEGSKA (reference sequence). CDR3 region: CSARAISGAGGYNEQFF. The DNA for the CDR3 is TGCAGTGCTAGGGCCATCTCGGGAGCGGGAGGCTACAATGAGCAGTTCTTC.

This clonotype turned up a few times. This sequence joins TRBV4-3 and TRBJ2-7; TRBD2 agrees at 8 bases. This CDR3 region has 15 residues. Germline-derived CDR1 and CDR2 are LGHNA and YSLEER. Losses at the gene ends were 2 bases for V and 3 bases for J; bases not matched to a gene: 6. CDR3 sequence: CASSQRHSGNYEQYF. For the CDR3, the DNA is TGCGCCAGCAGCCAAAGACATAGCGGGAACTACGAGCAGTACTTC.

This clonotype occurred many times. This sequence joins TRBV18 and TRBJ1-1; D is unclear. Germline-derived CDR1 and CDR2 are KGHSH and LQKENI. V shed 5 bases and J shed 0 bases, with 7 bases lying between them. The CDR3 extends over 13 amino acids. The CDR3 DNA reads TGTGCCAGCTCAGCCGACGTGAACACTGAAGCTTTCTTT. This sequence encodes CASSADVNTEAFF.

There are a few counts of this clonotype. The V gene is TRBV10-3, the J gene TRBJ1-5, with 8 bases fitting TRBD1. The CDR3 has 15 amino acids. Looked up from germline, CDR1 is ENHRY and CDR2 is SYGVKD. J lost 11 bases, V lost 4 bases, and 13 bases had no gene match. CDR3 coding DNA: TGTGCCATCAGTGGAGGGACAGGAGCGGCAGGGGCCCAGCATTTT. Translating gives CAISGGTGAAGAQHF.

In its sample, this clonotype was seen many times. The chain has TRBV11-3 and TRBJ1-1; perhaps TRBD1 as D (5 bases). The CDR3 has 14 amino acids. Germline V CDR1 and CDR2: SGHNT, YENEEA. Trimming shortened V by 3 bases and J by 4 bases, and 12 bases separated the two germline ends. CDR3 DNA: TGTGCCAGCAGCTTGACAGTAGGAATCACTGAAGCTTTCTTT. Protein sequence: CASSLTVGITEAFF.

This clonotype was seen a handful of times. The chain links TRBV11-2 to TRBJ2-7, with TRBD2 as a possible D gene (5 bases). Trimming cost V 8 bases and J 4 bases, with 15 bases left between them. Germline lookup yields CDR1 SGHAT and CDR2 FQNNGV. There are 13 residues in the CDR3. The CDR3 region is CASASGILYEQYF. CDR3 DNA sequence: TGTGCCAGCGCCAGCGGCATTTTGTACGAGCAGTACTTC.

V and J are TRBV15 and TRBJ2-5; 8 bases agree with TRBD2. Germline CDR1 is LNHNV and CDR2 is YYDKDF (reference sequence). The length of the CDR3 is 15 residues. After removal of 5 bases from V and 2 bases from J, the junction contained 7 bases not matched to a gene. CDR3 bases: TGTGCCACCAGCGGCCGGACTAGCTTACAAGAGACCCAGTACTTC. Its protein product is CATSGRTSLQETQYF.

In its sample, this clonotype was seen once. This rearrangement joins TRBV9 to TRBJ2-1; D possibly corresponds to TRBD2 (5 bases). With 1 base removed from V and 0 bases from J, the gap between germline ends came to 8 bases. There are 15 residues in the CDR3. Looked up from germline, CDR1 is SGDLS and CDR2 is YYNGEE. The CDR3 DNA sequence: TGTGCCAGCAGCGTAAGCGGCCTCTCCTACAATGAGCAGTTCTTC. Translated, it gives CASSVSGLSYNEQFF. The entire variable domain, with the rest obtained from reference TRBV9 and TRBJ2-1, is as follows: DSGVTQTPKHLITATGQRVTLRCSPRSGDLSVYWYQQSLDQGLQFLIQYYNGEERAKGNILERFSAQQFPDLHSELNLSSLELGDSALYFCASSVSGLSYNEQFFGPGTRLTVL.

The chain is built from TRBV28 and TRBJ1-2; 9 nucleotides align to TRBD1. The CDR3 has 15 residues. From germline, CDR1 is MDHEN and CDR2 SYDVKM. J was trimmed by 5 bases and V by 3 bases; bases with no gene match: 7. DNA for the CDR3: TGTGCCAGCAGTTTGAACAGGGGGCAAGCATATGGCTACACCTTC. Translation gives CASSLNRGQAYGYTF.

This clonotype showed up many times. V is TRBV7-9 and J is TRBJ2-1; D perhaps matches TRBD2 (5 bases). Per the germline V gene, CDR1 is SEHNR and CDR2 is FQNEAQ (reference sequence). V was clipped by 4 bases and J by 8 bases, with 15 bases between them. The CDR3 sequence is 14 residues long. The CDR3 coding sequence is TGTGCCAGCAGCTCGGGATCAGCAGCCGATGAGCAGTTCTTC. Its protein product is CASSSGSAADEQFF.

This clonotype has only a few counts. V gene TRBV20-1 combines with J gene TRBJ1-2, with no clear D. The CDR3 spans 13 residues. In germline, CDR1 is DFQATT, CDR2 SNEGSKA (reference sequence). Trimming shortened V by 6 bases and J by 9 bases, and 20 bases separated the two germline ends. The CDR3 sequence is CSARSKVDLSYTF. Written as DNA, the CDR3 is TGCAGTGCCCGGTCTAAGGTTGACCTAAGCTACACCTTC.